The present TCR beta chain was sequenced within a study of blood T cell repertoires in COVID-19. Germline V gene data show CDR1 as MNHNY and CDR2 as SVGAGI (reference sequence). The CDR3 is 15 amino acids. V was pared by 8 bases and J by 0 bases, with 14 bases between. Sequenced by immunoSEQ multiplex PCR; TCRdb stores in-frame clones only, minus some. The sample consists of about 220,000 clones, 65% to 90% of them appearing once. Sequencing was done on a sample of peripheral blood. The V gene is TRBV6-6, the J gene TRBJ1-5; possible D gene TRBD1, 5 bases. This clonotype was obtained from a woman in her 70s with COVID-19, enrolled during active disease. The CDR3 nucleotides are TGTGCCAGCCGATTCCAGACAGCTAGCAATCAGCCCCAGCATTTT. It translates to CASRFQTASNQPQHF.